This TCR beta chain was captured by sequencing in a study of immune evolution from preneoplasia to lung adenocarcinoma. Overall study results and limits: Later-stage lesions appeared to have more T cells, more diversity, less clonality. Compared with EGFR-mutant or double wild-type lesions, KRAS-mutant nodules were more clonal.

The ends were cut back, 10 bases at V and 2 bases at J, with 14 bases in the middle. From germline, CDR1 is MDHEN and CDR2 SYDVKM. The CDR3 runs 13 residues. Regarding this clone: Its antigen is undetermined.

Produced via immunoSEQ multiplex PCR; TCRdb's table is partial and in-frame only. The table shows 14,000 or so clones, with 85% occurring only once. V is TRBV28 and J is TRBJ1-2; no firm D call. Sequences were obtained from FFPE lung adenocarcinoma in situ tissue. This sequence originates from an older donor with lung adenocarcinoma. The CDR3: CATNGPPNYGYTF. The CDR3, as DNA: TGTGCCACCAATGGCCCCCCAAACTATGGCTACACCTTC.